This TCR beta chain was documented in a study of tumor-infiltrating lymphocytes in primary liver carcinoma. Overall study context: Staging placed the tumors at T1-T3 N0M0, and they measured about 4 to 11 cm across.

Priming with a constant-region primer yielded TCR beta cDNA from roughly 490 ng total RNA. Three-round nested multiplex PCR performed with slightly modified ARM-PCR produced the TCR beta libraries. Use of TRBV1-TRBV30 forward primers with a C-beta reverse primer characterized the first two PCR rounds, which lasted nine to eleven cycles each. TCRdb reanalysed the multiplex PCR reads using MiXCR and keeps one entry per CDR3 protein. The sample has about 210,000 distinct CDR3 sequences, 70% to 90% seen once; the top ten hold about a sixth. Unsorted bulk tissue of about 20-31 mg yielded co-extracted RNA and DNA. Overall study findings and caveats: Among top clones, only about 7-25% appeared in all five tumor regions. Blood fell significantly below tumors in its top-250-clone fraction (p = 0.039). Lesser overlap characterized tumor-adjacent and tumor-blood pairs relative to tumor region pairs.

For this clonotype: The target antigen is unknown.

CDR1 and CDR2 (germline): SGHVS, FQNEAQ. This CDR3 comprises 17 residues. Losses at the gene ends were 5 bases for V and 6 bases for J; bases not matched to a gene: 19. The sequenced sample consisted of tumor tissue from primary liver carcinoma. The source is a man in his forties or fifties with primary liver carcinoma and hepatitis B virus infection. The rearrangement joins TRBV7-8 to TRBJ2-7; 7 nucleotides match TRBD2. CDR3 loop: CASSLRGGTTVTLEQYF. The CDR3 DNA sequence: TGTGCCAGCAGCCTGAGGGGAGGGACTACAGTTACTCTCGAGCAGTACTTC.